Listed below are T cell receptor beta chains from one sample, sequenced in a study of CD8+ T cells in alopecia areata. Repertoires were generated with immunoSEQ multiplex PCR, while TCRdb's copy carries only in-frame clones and drops some. Among fewer than 100,000 clones listed, around 55% were seen once. The sequencing used CD8+ T cells sorted from blood, collected at week 4, from a patient treated with tofacitinib. The receptors shown here come from a human donor with alopecia areata. CDR3s include the opening cysteine and the closing phenylalanine or tryptophan. A D gene is named only where the DNA matches it firmly. Size is omitted from some rows. Given values are once, few, many or a class for expanded clones.

V gene	D gene	clone size	J gene	CDR3 protein	CDR3 DNA
TRBV5-1	TRBD2	few	TRBJ2-1	CASSLGPLGSGQIDEQFF	TGCGCCAGCAGCTTGGGTCCGCTGGGTAGCGGGCAGATCGATGAGCAGTTCTTC
TRBV28	TRBD1	-	TRBJ2-5	CASSTQGQQTQYF	TGTGCCAGCAGTACACAGGGGCAGCAGACCCAGTACTTC
TRBV7-9	-	-	TRBJ1-1	CASSLLRGFSPYTEAFF	TGTGCCAGCAGCCTCCTAAGAGGTTTCTCGCCGTACACTGAAGCTTTCTTT
TRBV7-6	-	-	TRBJ1-2	CASSLDQVLLDGYTF	TGTGCCAGCAGCTTAGACCAGGTCTTATTAGATGGCTACACCTTC
TRBV13	TRBD2	-	TRBJ2-1	CASSSLTSGNEQFF	TGTGCCAGCAGCTCCCTGACTAGCGGGAATGAGCAGTTCTTC
TRBV13	TRBD2	-	TRBJ2-2	CASSLGSTSGTVTGELFF	TGTGCCAGCAGCTTGGGTTCGACTAGCGGAACAGTAACCGGGGAGCTGTTTTTT
TRBV5-6	-	-	TRBJ1-2	CASSLDRHIDSYGYTF	TGTGCCAGCAGCTTAGATCGACACATCGATAGCTATGGCTACACCTTC
TRBV5-1	-	-	TRBJ2-5	CASSSKPQETQETQYF	TGCGCCAGCAGCTCGAAACCACAGGAGACGCAAGAGACCCAGTACTTC
TRBV6-5	-	-	TRBJ2-1	CASSPSGHPEQFF	TGTGCCAGCAGCCCATCTGGACATCCTGAGCAGTTCTTC
TRBV6-5	-	few	TRBJ1-2	CASSYSSGLGGYTF	TGTGCCAGCAGTTACTCGTCCGGGCTGGGGGGCTACACCTTC
TRBV27	TRBD1	few	TRBJ2-4	CASSPGTAWVQYF	TGTGCCAGCAGTCCGGGGACAGCCTGGGTTCAGTACTTC
TRBV13	-	-	TRBJ2-7	CASSLGGQNLYEQYF	TGTGCCAGCAGCTTAGGAGGACAAAACCTCTACGAGCAGTACTTC
TRBV29-1	TRBD1	-	TRBJ1-2	CSVPSGGKYGYTF	TGCAGCGTTCCGTCAGGGGGCAAGTATGGCTACACCTTC
TRBV27	TRBD2	few	TRBJ2-5	CASSIVAGAETQYF	TGTGCCAGCAGTATCGTAGCGGGAGCGGAGACCCAGTACTTC
TRBV11-2	-	few	TRBJ2-7	CASSLGARTYEQYF	TGTGCCAGCAGCTTAGGAGCCCGGACCTACGAGCAGTACTTC
TRBV4-2	TRBD1	-	TRBJ1-1	CASSQDGTGGEAFF	TGTGCCAGCAGCCAAGATGGGACAGGGGGTGAAGCTTTCTTT
TRBV7-9	TRBD1	-	TRBJ2-5	CASSLSVVGTAQETQYF	TGTGCCAGCAGCTTATCTGTCGTCGGGACAGCTCAAGAGACCCAGTACTTC
TRBV27	-	-	TRBJ1-1	CASSLQGSNTEAFF	TGTGCCAGCAGTTTACAGGGAAGTAACACTGAAGCTTTCTTT
TRBV5-1	-	-	TRBJ1-1	CASSLLPSGALNTEAFF	TGCGCCAGCAGCTTGCTACCCTCGGGGGCCCTGAACACTGAAGCTTTCTTT
TRBV30	-	-	TRBJ2-1	CAWSVSLVSEQFF	TGTGCCTGGAGTGTGTCTTTGGTTAGTGAGCAGTTCTTC
TRBV27	-	-	TRBJ1-1	CASSSGPNTEAFF	TGTGCCAGCAGCTCTGGACCGAACACTGAAGCTTTCTTT
TRBV29-1	-	-	TRBJ2-5	CSVVIPPTIYQETQYF	TGCAGCGTCGTAATTCCTCCCACCATCTACCAAGAGACCCAGTACTTC
TRBV19	TRBD2	-	TRBJ2-5	CASRGGWQETQYF	TGTGCCAGCCGGGGAGGGTGGCAAGAGACCCAGTACTTC
TRBV4-1	-	-	TRBJ1-2	CASSQDPTGFNYGYTF	TGCGCCAGCAGCCAAGATCCAACAGGGTTTAACTATGGCTACACCTTC
TRBV29-1	TRBD1	-	TRBJ1-2	CSVGGTGTHYGYTF	TGCAGCGTTGGAGGGACAGGGACCCACTATGGCTACACCTTC
TRBV9	-	-	TRBJ2-3	CASSVGGARGTDTQYF	TGTGCCAGCAGCGTAGGCGGGGCGCGCGGCACAGATACGCAGTATTTT
TRBV30	-	once	TRBJ1-1	CAWSWGREAFF	TGTGCCTGGAGTTGGGGAAGAGAAGCTTTCTTT
TRBV5-4	-	-	TRBJ1-1	CASALGGSGTEAFF	TGTGCCAGCGCATTGGGGGGGAGTGGCACTGAAGCTTTCTTT
TRBV7-9	TRBD1	few	TRBJ2-7	CASSPPRDRAGYEQYF	TGTGCCAGCAGCCCCCCTCGGGACAGGGCCGGGTACGAGCAGTACTTC
TRBV2	TRBD1	few	TRBJ1-2	CASSEAGQGRYGYTF	TGTGCCAGCAGTGAAGCCGGACAGGGACGCTATGGCTACACCTTC
TRBV27	-	-	TRBJ2-7	CTSSLSTGHEQYF	TGTACCAGCAGTTTATCGACCGGCCACGAGCAGTACTTC
TRBV6-1	TRBD1	-	TRBJ1-6	CASSPGTANSPLHF	TGTGCCAGCAGCCCCGGGACAGCTAATTCACCCCTCCACTTT
TRBV29-1	-	-	TRBJ2-7	CSVSGGEQYF	TGCAGCGTTTCTGGTGGCGAGCAGTACTTC
TRBV4-2	-	once	TRBJ2-1	CASSQDPSPPYNEQFF	TGTGCCAGCAGCCAAGATCCCTCACCCCCATACAATGAGCAGTTCTTC
TRBV27	-	once	TRBJ2-1	CASSPRGRRIYNEQFF	TGTGCCAGCAGTCCTCGGGGACGCCGAATCTACAATGAGCAGTTCTTC
TRBV30	TRBD1	-	TRBJ1-4	CAWSGGTGTGDEKLFF	TGTGCCTGGAGTGGCGGGACCGGGACAGGGGATGAAAAACTGTTTTTT
TRBV29-1	TRBD2	-	TRBJ2-7	CSVEGLAGDNYEQYF	TGCAGCGTTGAAGGGCTAGCGGGGGACAACTACGAGCAGTACTTC
TRBV7-8	TRBD1	once	TRBJ2-6	CASSLVPGGSIAGANVLTF	TGTGCCAGCAGCTTAGTCCCAGGGGGCTCTATCGCTGGGGCCAACGTCCTGACTTTC
TRBV2	-	-	TRBJ1-2	CASSEAGAGGYTF	TGTGCCAGCAGTGAAGCGGGGGCAGGTGGCTACACCTTC
TRBV29-1	-	once	TRBJ2-7	CSVEDSSYEQYF	TGCAGCGTTGAAGACTCCTCCTACGAGCAGTACTTC
TRBV30	-	-	TRBJ2-7	CAWSLPGTYEQYF	TGTGCCTGGAGTTTACCCGGGACCTACGAGCAGTACTTC
TRBV4-3	-	-	TRBJ2-3	CASSQDSDTQYF	TGCGCCAGCAGCCAAGATTCAGATACGCAGTATTTT
TRBV7-9	-	-	TRBJ2-7	CASSLGTAYEQYF	TGTGCCAGCAGCTTAGGGACAGCCTACGAGCAGTACTTC
TRBV7-2	TRBD2	-	TRBJ2-7	CASSPTAGGLGEQYF	TGTGCCAGCAGCCCCACAGCGGGGGGGCTGGGGGAGCAGTACTTC
TRBV27	-	-	TRBJ1-2	CASRGYYGYTF	TGTGCCAGCCGCGGTTACTATGGCTACACCTTC
TRBV13	-	-	TRBJ1-1	CASSQGGTEAFF	TGTGCCAGCAGCCAAGGCGGCACTGAAGCTTTCTTT
TRBV6-5	-	-	TRBJ2-7	CASSYAQGYEQYF	TGTGCCAGCAGTTACGCTCAGGGCTACGAGCAGTACTTC
TRBV6-5	-	few	TRBJ1-2	CASSYTRGEGYGYTF	TGTGCCAGCAGTTACACCCGAGGGGAGGGATATGGCTACACCTTC
TRBV11-2	-	-	TRBJ2-1	CASSLVISGEQFF	TGTGCCAGCAGCTTAGTAATCAGCGGGGAGCAGTTCTTC
TRBV5-1	-	-	TRBJ2-7	CASSSTPYEQYF	TGCGCCAGCAGCTCCACCCCCTACGAGCAGTACTTC
TRBV14	TRBD1	few	TRBJ2-1	CASSHVGQGDEQFF	TGTGCCAGCAGCCACGTTGGACAGGGTGATGAGCAGTTCTTC
TRBV14	-	-	TRBJ1-5	CASSQERNQPQHF	TGTGCCAGCAGCCAAGAGCGGAATCAGCCCCAGCATTTT
TRBV27	-	few	TRBJ2-1	CASSFSRDNEQFF	TGTGCCAGCAGTTTTTCCAGAGACAATGAGCAGTTCTTC
TRBV5-6	-	-	TRBJ2-7	CASSLDNHEQYF	TGTGCCAGCAGCCTGGACAACCACGAGCAGTACTTC
TRBV7-9	-	few	TRBJ2-1	CASSPLVGHISSYNEQFF	TGTGCCAGCAGCCCGCTTGTGGGACATATAAGCTCCTACAATGAGCAGTTCTTC
TRBV5-1	-	-	TRBJ2-7	CASSLGDNSYEQYF	TGCGCCAGCAGCTTGGGGGACAACTCCTACGAGCAGTACTTC
TRBV30	-	-	TRBJ2-7	CAWSWASESEQYF	TGTGCCTGGAGTTGGGCTAGCGAGTCCGAGCAGTACTTC